The 31 T cell receptor beta chains listed next were all sequenced from one sample in a study of T cells in Graves' hyperthyroidism and ophthalmopathy. It was RNA transcripts that yielded the amplified TCR beta CDR3 regions. Carried out on the TCR CDR3, a first-round RT-PCR used the HTBI primer set. Via MiXCR, TCRdb re-called the multiplex PCR reads, giving one row per CDR3 protein. The sample holds some 440,000 distinct CDR3 sequences, around 14% seen once. Input material: blood. Receptor source: a woman aged 18 to 35 with Graves' hyperthyroidism.

This clonotype was seen at least ten times. This chain joins TRBV7-8 and TRBJ2-1; 10 positions agree with TRBD2. Germline CDR1 reads SGHVS; CDR2 reads FQNEAQ. Germline trimming cut 5 bases from V and 7 bases from J; bases unmatched to any gene: 5. CDR3 size: 14 residues. CDR3 sequence: CASSGTSVANEQFF. CDR3 DNA: TGTGCCAGCAGCGGGACTAGCGTTGCGAATGAGCAGTTCTTC.

This clonotype showed up many times. The rearrangement joins TRBV11-3 to TRBJ2-1, with D possibly being TRBD2 (5 bases). Trimming left V 6 bases short and J 10 bases short, with 22 bases between. Germline values: CDR1 SGHNT, CDR2 YENEEA. The CDR3 totals 15 residues. CDR3 coding DNA: TGTGCCAGCAGTCCCGCACCTTACGGGGTGGGGGAGCAGTTCTTC. Encoded protein: CASSPAPYGVGEQFF.

The chain links TRBV6-1 to TRBJ1-5; D is unclear. Deletions cut 4 bases from V and 4 bases from J, with 11 bases between. There are 14 residues in the CDR3. Per germline, CDR1 MNHNS and CDR2 SASEGT. The CDR3 region has the DNA TGTGCCAGCAGTGGTACGGGAAGGAATCAGCCCCAGCATTTT. The encoded protein is CASSGTGRNQPQHF.

This clonotype has ten or more counts. V is TRBV28 and J is TRBJ2-7, with D perhaps TRBD1 or TRBD2 (5 bases each). V was clipped by 2 bases and J by 2 bases, with 13 bases between them. This CDR3 comprises 15 residues. Germline loops: CDR1 MDHEN, CDR2 SYDVKM. Here the CDR3 reads CASSLRLGETYEQYF. CDR3 coding DNA: TGTGCCAGCAGTTTAAGACTGGGGGAAACCTACGAGCAGTACTTC.

The sample holds many counts of this clonotype. The rearrangement joins TRBV20-1 to TRBJ1-6; tentatively, D is TRBD1 (5 bases). Trimming cost V 6 bases and J 9 bases, with 18 bases left between them. Germline CDR1 DFQATT, CDR2 SNEGSKA (reference sequence). The CDR3 sequence is 14 residues long. The CDR3 protein is CSARPLSGGSPLHF. For the CDR3, the DNA is TGCAGTGCCAGACCCCTAAGTGGGGGTTCACCCCTCCACTTT.

This clonotype was seen repeatedly, ten times or more. The chain employs TRBV28 and TRBJ2-7, with D perhaps matching TRBD1 (6 bases). V was trimmed by 3 bases and J by 5 bases, leaving 20 bases between them. Germline V gene lookup returns CDR1 MDHEN and CDR2 SYDVKM. This CDR3 contains 16 residues. CDR3 sequence (DNA): TGTGCCAGCAGTTTGCGCCACGCCATGTCAGGGGACGAGCAGTACTTC. It is translated as CASSLRHAMSGDEQYF.

This clonotype was counted between two and nine times. The chain combines TRBV29-1 with TRBJ2-6; 7 bases align to TRBD1. With V trimmed by 1 base and J by 0 bases, 3 bases remained unmatched. The germline V gene encodes CDR1 SQVTM and CDR2 ANQGSEA. There are 16 residues in the CDR3. For the CDR3, the DNA is TGCAGCGTTGAAGGGACAGGATACTCTGGGGCCAACGTCCTGACTTTC. As protein: CSVEGTGYSGANVLTF.

This clonotype showed up many times. The genes are TRBV13 and TRBJ1-1; perhaps TRBD1 as D (5 bases). This CDR3 contains 15 residues. CDR1 is PRHDT and CDR2 is FYEKMQ in the germline V gene (reference sequence). Trimming left V 0 bases short and J 5 bases short, with 13 bases between. CDR3 DNA: TGTGCCAGCAGCTTAGGCCGCGCAGGGTGGACTGAAGCTTTCTTT. Translation gives CASSLGRAGWTEAFF.

The sample holds many counts of this clonotype. This chain joins TRBV20-1 and TRBJ2-2, with no clear D. CDR1 is DFQATT and CDR2 is SNEGSKA in the germline V gene (reference sequence). This CDR3 spans 14 amino acids. V lost 3 bases to trimming and J lost 0 bases, with 8 bases between them. The CDR3 nucleotides are TGCAGTGCTAGGAGGCCTTCGAACACCGGGGAGCTGTTTTTT. Translation gives CSARRPSNTGELFF.

This clonotype was picked up a small number of times. A much bigger clone sits one base away, suggesting this may be a read error. The chain combines TRBV5-1 with TRBJ2-3; D call uncertain. Trimming removed 0 bases at V and 3 bases at J, with 8 bases between. The germline gives CDR1 SGHRS, CDR2 YFSETQ. This CDR3 has 14 residues. CDR3 loop: CASSLGSFTDTQYF. The DNA for the CDR3 is TGCGCCAGCAGCTTGGGCAGCTTTACAGATACGCAGTATTTT.

In this sample, this clonotype turned up a few times. The CDR3 region has the DNA TGTGCCAGCAGCATACCGGGACCAAGCACAGATACGCAGTATTTT. It codes for CASSIPGPSTDTQYF. The chain recombines TRBV5-4 with TRBJ2-3, with D perhaps given as TRBD1 or TRBD2 (5 bases each). Germline CDR1 and CDR2: SGHNT and YYREEE (reference sequence). The CDR3 runs 15 residues. V lost 4 bases and J lost 0, with 12 bases in between.

This rearrangement joins TRBV2 to TRBJ2-7, with 12 bases fitting TRBD2. V shed 6 bases and J 0 bases; nucleotides not matched to a gene: 12. In germline, CDR1 is SNHLY, CDR2 FYNNEI. The CDR3 length is 18 residues. In nucleotides, the CDR3 is TGTGCCAGCAGACCTCTCCCGGGACTAGCGGGTAGCTCCTACGAGCAGTACTTC. As protein: CASRPLPGLAGSSYEQYF.

This clonotype has a handful of counts. J is TRBJ2-1 and V is TRBV19; tentatively, D is TRBD2 (7 bases). The CDR3 has 17 residues. V was cut by 3 bases and J by 6 bases, with 21 bases left in between. Germline V gene lookup returns CDR1 LNHDA and CDR2 SQIVND (reference sequence). CDR3 protein: CASSILSTGGPANEQFF. The CDR3, as DNA: TGTGCCAGTAGTATTCTTTCCACGGGGGGCCCGGCCAATGAGCAGTTCTTC.

There are many counts of this clonotype. The chain recombines TRBV2 with TRBJ2-2; D unclear. CDR1 SNHLY and CDR2 FYNNEI come from the germline V gene. The CDR3 consists of 16 residues. V was pared by 6 bases and J by 6 bases, with 20 bases between. The CDR3 loop reads CASRKDLPSVSGELFF. The CDR3 coding sequence is TGTGCCAGCAGGAAGGACCTCCCGAGTGTCTCCGGGGAGCTGTTTTTT.

Ten or more counts support this clonotype. V is TRBV18 and J is TRBJ1-4; D is perhaps TRBD1 (6 bases). Germline CDR1 KGHSH, CDR2 LQKENI. This CDR3 spans 14 amino acids. V was cut by 5 bases and J by 8 bases, with 15 bases left in between. CDR3 amino acids: CASSSQDRSEKLFF. The DNA for the CDR3 is TGTGCCAGCTCATCCCAAGACAGGTCGGAAAAACTGTTTTTT.

In its sample, this clonotype was seen a few times. A much more abundant neighbour one base away suggests this may be a read error. CDR3 in amino acids: CASSLRMAGRYTQCF. The CDR3 nucleotides are TGTGCCAGCAGTTTAAGAATGGCAGGAAGGTATACGCAGTGTTTT. V and J are TRBV12-3 or TRBV12-4 and TRBJ2-3; no clear D gene. This CDR3 comprises 15 residues.

This clonotype was seen a few times. V gene TRBV20-1 combines with J gene TRBJ2-2; 7 nucleotides match TRBD2. The CDR3 extends over 18 amino acids. V shed 3 bases, J shed 3 bases, and the junction held 16 bases outside the gene matches. CDR1 and CDR2 from the germline V gene are DFQATT and SNEGSKA (reference sequence). The CDR3 DNA is TGCAGTGCTAGGAGTGGGGGGGGGATGGGATATTACACCGGGGAGCTGTTTTTT. Protein sequence: CSARSGGGMGYYTGELFF.

This chain links TRBV5-6 with TRBJ2-6; D is perhaps TRBD2 (5 bases). There are 18 residues in the CDR3. V was clipped by 4 bases and J by 4 bases, with 21 bases between them. Germline V gene sequence: CDR1 SGHDT, CDR2 YYEEEE. CDR3 region: CASSPSGRTRAGANVLTF. Written as DNA, the CDR3 is TGTGCCAGCAGCCCCTCGGGCCGTACTAGGGCGGGGGCCAACGTCCTGACTTTC.

Many counts were recorded for this clonotype. CDR3 amino acids: CSANPGTSGSYEQYF. CDR3 DNA sequence: TGCAGTGCCAACCCCGGGACTAGCGGTTCCTACGAGCAGTACTTC. The gene calls are TRBV20-1 and TRBJ2-7, with 11 positions matching TRBD2. Germline V lookup: CDR1 DFQATT, CDR2 SNEGSKA (reference sequence). The CDR3 contains 15 residues. Trimming cost V 6 bases and J 1 base; bases outside gene matches: 8.

This clonotype was seen many times. This chain links TRBV3-1 with TRBJ2-7, with D possibly matching TRBD1 (6 bases). V lost 0 bases and J lost 8, with 14 bases in between. There are 14 residues in the CDR3. The germline V gene has CDR1 LGHDT and CDR2 YNNKEL (reference sequence). CDR3 protein: CASSQDMEQGQQYF. For the CDR3, the DNA is TGTGCCAGCAGCCAAGATATGGAACAGGGTCAGCAGTACTTC.

The sample holds many counts of this clonotype. V gene TRBV28 combines with J gene TRBJ2-7; TRBD1 is a possible D gene (6 bases). Germline values: CDR1 MDHEN, CDR2 SYDVKM. CDR3 length: 13 amino acids. V dropped 3 bases and J dropped 5 bases, with 11 bases sitting between them. The CDR3: CASSFVSGDEQYF. CDR3 nucleotides: TGTGCCAGCAGTTTTGTTTCAGGGGACGAGCAGTACTTC.

In its sample, this clonotype was seen many times. This chain joins TRBV2 and TRBJ2-1; the D gene is possibly TRBD1 (6 bases). This CDR3 contains 15 residues. The V end was cut by 7 bases, the J end by 7 bases, with 20 bases between. Per the germline V gene, CDR1 is SNHLY and CDR2 is FYNNEI. In DNA form, the CDR3 reads TGTGCCAGCACGGTACAGGGCGCGCCCACGAATGAGCAGTTCTTC. Translation: CASTVQGAPTNEQFF. Full variable domain (rest looked up from reference TRBV2 and TRBJ2-1): EPEVTQTPSHQVTQMGQEVILRCVPISNHLYFYWYRQILGQKVEFLVSFYNNEISEKSEIFDDQFSVERPDGSNFTLKIRSTKLEDSAMYFCASTVQGAPTNEQFFGPGTRLTVL.

This clonotype was counted ten times or more. The V gene is TRBV6-1, the J gene TRBJ2-5; 10 positions agree with TRBD1. Germline V gene lookup returns CDR1 MNHNS and CDR2 SASEGT. The length of the CDR3 is 15 residues. V was clipped by 6 bases and J by 4 bases; unmatched bases: 8. The CDR3 sequence: CASRRTGGPGETQYF. DNA for the CDR3: TGTGCCAGCAGACGGACAGGGGGACCAGGAGAGACCCAGTACTTC.

The sample holds a few counts of this clonotype. V and J are TRBV7-8 and TRBJ2-1, with TRBD1 matching 7 bases. This CDR3 has 16 amino acids. CDR1 is SGHVS, CDR2 FQNEAQ, per germline. V trimming: 5 bases; J trimming: 5 bases; junction bases outside the gene matches: 12. In DNA form, the CDR3 reads TGTGCCAGCAGCATACCTAACAGGGGAAGTCACAATGAGCAGTTCTTC. Translated: CASSIPNRGSHNEQFF.

This clonotype was found many times. This chain joins TRBV10-3 and TRBJ1-1, with D hard to call. Deletions cut 0 bases from V and 10 bases from J, with 12 bases between. The CDR3 has 13 residues. CDR1 is ENHRY, CDR2 SYGVKD, per germline. For the CDR3, the DNA is TGTGCCATCAGTGAGTCGACTCGGCGGGGAGCTTTCTTT. Translation gives CAISESTRRGAFF.

The sample holds a few counts of this clonotype. The chain employs TRBV15 and TRBJ2-1; D assignment may be TRBD1 or TRBD2 (6 bases each). V lost 1 base and J lost 2, with 12 bases in between. The germline V gene encodes CDR1 LNHNV and CDR2 YYDKDF (reference sequence). The CDR3 is 16 residues long. DNA for the CDR3: TGTGCCACCAGCAGAGCACTAGGGGGGCCCTACAATGAGCAGTTCTTC. Amino acids: CATSRALGGPYNEQFF.

This clonotype was detected only a few times. This rearrangement joins TRBV12-3 or TRBV12-4 to TRBJ2-1, with D hard to call. Trimming left V 1 base short and J 12 bases short, with 13 bases between. The CDR3 length is 13 residues. The DNA of the CDR3 is TGTGCCAGCAGTTTAGAGATAGTTCCTAGGCAGTTCTTC. Protein sequence: CASSLEIVPRQFF.

This clonotype was seen ten or more times. The genes are TRBV3-1 and TRBJ1-3; 11 bases map to TRBD1. The CDR3 sequence is 15 residues long. V shed 4 bases and J 9 bases; nucleotides not matched to a gene: 8. Germline V gene data show CDR1 as LGHDT and CDR2 as YNNKEL (reference sequence). Written as DNA, the CDR3 is TGTGCCAGCAGCCCGGGACAGGGGGTTCGGGGCACCATATATTTT. It specifies CASSPGQGVRGTIYF.

This clonotype was seen only a few times. V is TRBV6-1 and J is TRBJ2-5, with D possibly matching TRBD2 (6 bases). This CDR3 has 11 amino acids. The V gene's germline CDR1 is MNHNS and CDR2 SASEGT. This chain's CDR3 is CARDPKETQYF. The CDR3 bases are TGTGCGCGGGACCCCAAAGAGACCCAGTACTTC.

This clonotype was recorded many times. The rearrangement joins TRBV3-1 to TRBJ2-7; TRBD1 matches 10 bases. The V gene end was trimmed by 1 base and the J gene end by 2 bases; junction bases not matched to a gene: 2. The CDR3 has 15 residues. Germline CDR1 reads LGHDT; CDR2 reads YNNKEL (reference sequence). Here the CDR3 reads CASSQGGTGAYEQYF. The CDR3 nucleotides read TGTGCCAGCAGCCAAGGCGGGACAGGGGCCTACGAGCAGTACTTC.

The chain uses TRBV28 and TRBJ2-4; D remains ambiguous. The CDR3 length is 14 residues. Trimming removed 6 bases at V and 1 base at J, with 10 bases between. Germline V gene lookup returns CDR1 MDHEN and CDR2 SYDVKM. CDR3 DNA sequence: TGTGCCAGCAGGGATGGTGGGGCCAAAAACATTCAGTACTTC. Amino acids: CASRDGGAKNIQYF.